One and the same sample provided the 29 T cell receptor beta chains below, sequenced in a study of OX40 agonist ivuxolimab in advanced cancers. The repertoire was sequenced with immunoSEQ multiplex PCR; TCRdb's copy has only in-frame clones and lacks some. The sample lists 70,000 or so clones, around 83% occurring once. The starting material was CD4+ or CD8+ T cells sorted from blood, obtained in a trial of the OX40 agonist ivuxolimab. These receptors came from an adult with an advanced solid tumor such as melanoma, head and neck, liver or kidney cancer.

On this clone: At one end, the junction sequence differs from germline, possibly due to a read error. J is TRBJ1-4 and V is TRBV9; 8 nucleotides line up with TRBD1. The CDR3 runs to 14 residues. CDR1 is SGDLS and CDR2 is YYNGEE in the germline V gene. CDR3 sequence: CASSQTGANEKLFF. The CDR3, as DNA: TGTGCCAGCAGCCAGACAGGGGCTAACGAAAAACTGTTTTTT. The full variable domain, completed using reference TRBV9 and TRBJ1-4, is DSGVTQTPKHLITATGQRVTLRCSPRSGDLSVYWYQQSLDQGLQFLIQYYNGEERAKGNILERFSAQQFPDLHSELNLSSLELGDSALYFCASSQTGANEKLFFGSGTQLSVL.

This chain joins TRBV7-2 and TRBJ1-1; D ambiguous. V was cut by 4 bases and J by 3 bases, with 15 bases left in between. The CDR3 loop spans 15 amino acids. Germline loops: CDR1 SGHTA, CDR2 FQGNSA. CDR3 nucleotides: TGTGCCAGCAGCTCCTACTATGGAAGCCACACTGAAGCTTTCTTT. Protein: CASSSYYGSHTEAFF. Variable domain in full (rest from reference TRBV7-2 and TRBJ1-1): GAGVSQSPSNKVTEKGKDVELRCDPISGHTALYWYRQSLGQGLEFLIYFQGNSAPDKSGLPSDRFSAERTGGSVSTLTIQRTQQEDSAVYLCASSSYYGSHTEAFFGQGTRLTVV.

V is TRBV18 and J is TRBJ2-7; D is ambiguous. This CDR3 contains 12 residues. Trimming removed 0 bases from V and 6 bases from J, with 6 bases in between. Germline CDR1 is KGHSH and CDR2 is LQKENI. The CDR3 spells CASSPPGAEQYF. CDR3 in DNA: TGTGCCAGCTCACCACCCGGTGCCGAGCAGTACTTC. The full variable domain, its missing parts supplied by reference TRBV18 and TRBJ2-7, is NAGVMQNPRHLVRRRGQEARLRCSPMKGHSHVYWYRQLPEEGLKFMVYLQKENIIDESGMPKERFSAEFPKEGPSILRIQQVVRGDSAAYFCASSPPGAEQYFGPGTRLTVT.

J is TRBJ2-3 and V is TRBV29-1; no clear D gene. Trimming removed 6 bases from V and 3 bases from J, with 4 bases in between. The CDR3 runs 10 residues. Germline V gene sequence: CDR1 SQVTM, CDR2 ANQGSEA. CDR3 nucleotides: TGCAGCGTCATGACAGATACGCAGTATTTT. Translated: CSVMTDTQYF.

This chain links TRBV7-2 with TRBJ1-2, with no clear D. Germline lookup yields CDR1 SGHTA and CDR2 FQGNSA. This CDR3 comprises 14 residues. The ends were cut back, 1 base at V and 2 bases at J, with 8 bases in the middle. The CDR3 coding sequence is TGTGCCAGCAGCTTAGACAACGGAAACTATGGCTACACCTTC. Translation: CASSLDNGNYGYTF.

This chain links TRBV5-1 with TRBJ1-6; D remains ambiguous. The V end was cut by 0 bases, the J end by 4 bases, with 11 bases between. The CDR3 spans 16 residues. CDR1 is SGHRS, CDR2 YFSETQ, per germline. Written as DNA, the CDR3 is TGCGCCAGCAGCTTGGCAGGAGTCGCTTATAATTCACCCCTCCACTTT. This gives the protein CASSLAGVAYNSPLHF.

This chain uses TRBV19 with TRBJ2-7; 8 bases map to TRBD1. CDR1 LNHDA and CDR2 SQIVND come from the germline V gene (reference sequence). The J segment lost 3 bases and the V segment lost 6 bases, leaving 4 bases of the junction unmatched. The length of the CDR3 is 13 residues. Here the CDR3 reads CASRKGQGYEQYF. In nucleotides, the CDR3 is TGTGCCAGTAGGAAAGGACAGGGCTACGAGCAGTACTTC.

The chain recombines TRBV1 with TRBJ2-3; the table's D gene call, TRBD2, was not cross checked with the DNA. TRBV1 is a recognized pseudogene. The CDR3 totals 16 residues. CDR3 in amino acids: CTSSLRTSGGTDTQYF. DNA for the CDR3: TGCACCAGCAGCCTAAGGACTAGCGGGGGCACAGATACGCAGTATTTT.

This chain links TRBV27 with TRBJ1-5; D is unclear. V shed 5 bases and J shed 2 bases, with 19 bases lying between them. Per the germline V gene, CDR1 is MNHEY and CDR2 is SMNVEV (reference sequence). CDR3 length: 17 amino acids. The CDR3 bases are TGTGCCAGCAGTGAAATTGGGCGTGCTGATGGCAATCAGCCCCAGCATTTT. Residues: CASSEIGRADGNQPQHF.

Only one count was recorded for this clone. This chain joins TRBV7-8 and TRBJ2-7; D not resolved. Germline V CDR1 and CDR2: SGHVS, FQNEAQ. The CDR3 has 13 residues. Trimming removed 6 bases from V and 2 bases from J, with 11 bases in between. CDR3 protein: CASSPSRTYEQYF. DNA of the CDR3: TGTGCCAGCAGTCCCTCCCGAACCTACGAGCAGTACTTC.

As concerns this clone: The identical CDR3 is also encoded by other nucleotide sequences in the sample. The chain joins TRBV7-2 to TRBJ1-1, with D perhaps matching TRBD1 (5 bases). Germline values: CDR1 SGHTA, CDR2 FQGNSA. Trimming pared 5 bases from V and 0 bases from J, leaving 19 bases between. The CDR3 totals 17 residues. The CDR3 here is CASSTRHQWGMNTEAFF. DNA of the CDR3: TGTGCCAGCAGCACGCGACACCAATGGGGGATGAACACTGAAGCTTTCTTT.

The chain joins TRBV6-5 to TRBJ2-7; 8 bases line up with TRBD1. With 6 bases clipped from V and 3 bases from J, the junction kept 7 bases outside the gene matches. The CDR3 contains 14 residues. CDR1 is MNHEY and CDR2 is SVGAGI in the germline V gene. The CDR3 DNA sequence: TGTGCCAGCAGAATCGGACAGGGAAGCTACGAGCAGTACTTC. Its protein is CASRIGQGSYEQYF.

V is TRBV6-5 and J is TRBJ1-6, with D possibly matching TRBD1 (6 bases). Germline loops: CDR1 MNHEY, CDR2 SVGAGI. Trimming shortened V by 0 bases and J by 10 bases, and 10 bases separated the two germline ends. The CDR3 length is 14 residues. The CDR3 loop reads CASSYSQGNSPLHF. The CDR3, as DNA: TGTGCCAGCAGTTACTCTCAGGGGAACTCACCCCTCCACTTT.

The CDR3 nucleotides are TGTGCCAGCAGCTTCTCGTCGGGTGAGCAGTTCTTC. This translates into CASSFSSGEQFF. This chain links TRBV11-3 with TRBJ2-1; D ambiguous. This CDR3 is built from 12 residues. The germline gives CDR1 SGHNT, CDR2 YENEEA. Trimming stripped 3 bases from V and 9 bases from J, with 9 bases between.

CDR3 DNA: TGTGCCAGCTCACCGTCTTCGGCCCGCTCTGGAAACACCATATATTTT. It yields the protein CASSPSSARSGNTIYF. The chain carries TRBV18 and TRBJ1-3; D is ambiguous. The germline V and J ends were trimmed by 3 bases and 0 bases, with 12 bases remaining between them. The V gene's germline CDR1 is KGHSH and CDR2 LQKENI. The CDR3 spans 16 residues.

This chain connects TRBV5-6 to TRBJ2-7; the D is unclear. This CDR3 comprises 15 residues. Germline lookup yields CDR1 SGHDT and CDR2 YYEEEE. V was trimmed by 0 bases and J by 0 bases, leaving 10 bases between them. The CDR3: CASSLGGSLSYEQYF. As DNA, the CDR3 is TGTGCCAGCAGCTTGGGTGGGTCTCTCTCCTACGAGCAGTACTTC.

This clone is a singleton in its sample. CDR3 residues: CASSITRGLETQYF. The CDR3 DNA reads as TGTGCCAGTAGTATAACCAGGGGGCTGGAGACCCAGTACTTC. The V and J genes are TRBV19 and TRBJ2-5; TRBD1 matches 8 bases. Germline V gene lookup returns CDR1 LNHDA and CDR2 SQIVND (reference sequence). With V trimmed by 2 bases and J by 5 bases, 4 bases remained unmatched. The CDR3 is 14 amino acids.

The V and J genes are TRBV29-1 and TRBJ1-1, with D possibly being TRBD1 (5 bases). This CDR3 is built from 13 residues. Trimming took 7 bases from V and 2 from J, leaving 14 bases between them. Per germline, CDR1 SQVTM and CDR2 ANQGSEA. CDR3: CSAGRGSNTEAFF. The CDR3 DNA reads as TGCAGCGCAGGAAGGGGATCCAACACTGAAGCTTTCTTT.

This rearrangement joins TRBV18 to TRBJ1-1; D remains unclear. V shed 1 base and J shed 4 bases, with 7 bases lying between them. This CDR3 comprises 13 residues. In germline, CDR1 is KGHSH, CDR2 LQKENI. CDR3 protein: CASSPQGLTEAFF. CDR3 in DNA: TGTGCCAGCTCACCACAAGGGCTCACTGAAGCTTTCTTT.

The CDR3 is CASSDRGSGNTIYF. In nucleotides, the CDR3 is TGCGCCAGCAGCGACAGGGGATCTGGAAACACCATATATTTT. This chain joins TRBV5-1 and TRBJ1-3, with 8 bases matching TRBD1. CDR3 length equals 14 residues. Per the germline V gene, CDR1 is SGHRS and CDR2 is YFSETQ. Trimming at V came to 4 bases and at J to 1 base, leaving 1 base not matched to a gene.

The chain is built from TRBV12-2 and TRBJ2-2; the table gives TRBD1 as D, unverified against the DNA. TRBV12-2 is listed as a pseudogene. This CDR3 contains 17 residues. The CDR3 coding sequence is TGTGCAAGTCGCTTAGGTAGGGACAGGGGTTACACCGGGGAGCTGTTTTTT. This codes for CASRLGRDRGYTGELFF.

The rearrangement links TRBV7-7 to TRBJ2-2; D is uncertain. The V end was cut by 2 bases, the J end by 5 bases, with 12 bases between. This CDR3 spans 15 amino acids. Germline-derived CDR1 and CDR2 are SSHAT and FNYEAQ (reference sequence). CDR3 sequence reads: CASSLRPPGTGELFF. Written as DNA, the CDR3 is TGTGCCAGCAGCTTACGGCCCCCCGGAACCGGGGAGCTGTTTTTT.

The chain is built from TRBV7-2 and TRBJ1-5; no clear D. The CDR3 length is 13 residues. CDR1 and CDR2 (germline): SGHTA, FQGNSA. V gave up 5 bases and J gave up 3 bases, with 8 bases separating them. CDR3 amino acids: CASSPRDNQPQHF. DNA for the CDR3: TGTGCCAGCAGCCCCCGGGACAATCAGCCCCAGCATTTT. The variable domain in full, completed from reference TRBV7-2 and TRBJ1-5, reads GAGVSQSPSNKVTEKGKDVELRCDPISGHTALYWYRQSLGQGLEFLIYFQGNSAPDKSGLPSDRFSAERTGGSVSTLTIQRTQQEDSAVYLCASSPRDNQPQHFGDGTRLSIL.

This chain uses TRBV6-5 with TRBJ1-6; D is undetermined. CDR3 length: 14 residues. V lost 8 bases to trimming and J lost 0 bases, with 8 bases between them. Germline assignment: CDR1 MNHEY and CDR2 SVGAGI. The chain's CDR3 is CASLSSSYNSPLHF. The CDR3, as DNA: TGTGCCAGCCTCTCGAGCTCCTATAATTCACCCCTCCACTTT.

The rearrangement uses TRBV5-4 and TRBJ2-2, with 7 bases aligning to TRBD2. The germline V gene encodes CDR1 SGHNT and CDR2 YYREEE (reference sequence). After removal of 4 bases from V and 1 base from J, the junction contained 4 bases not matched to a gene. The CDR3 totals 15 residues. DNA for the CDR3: TGTGCCAGCAGCGGAATAGCGGGGAACACCGGGGAGCTGTTTTTT. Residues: CASSGIAGNTGELFF.

Here the CDR3 DNA reads TGTGCCAGCAGCTCCTGGGGGGGCTTGCAAGAGACCCAGTACTTC. Translated, it gives CASSSWGGLQETQYF. The chain links TRBV6-5 to TRBJ2-5; D might be TRBD2 (7 bases). There are 15 residues in the CDR3. Trimming took 6 bases from V and 2 from J, leaving 16 bases between them. CDR1 and CDR2 from the germline V gene are MNHEY and SVGAGI.

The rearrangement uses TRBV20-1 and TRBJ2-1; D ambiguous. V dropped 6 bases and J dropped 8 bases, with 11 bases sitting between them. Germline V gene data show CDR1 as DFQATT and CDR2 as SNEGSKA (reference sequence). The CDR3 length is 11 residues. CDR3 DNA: TGCAGTGCCTCGTATAGGGATGAGCAGTTCTTC. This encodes CSASYRDEQFF.

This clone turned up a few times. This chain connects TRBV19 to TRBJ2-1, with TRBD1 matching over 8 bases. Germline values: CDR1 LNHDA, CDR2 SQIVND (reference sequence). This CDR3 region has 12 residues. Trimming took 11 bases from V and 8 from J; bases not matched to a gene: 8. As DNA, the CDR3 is TGTGCCGCAAACAGGGGGTCGGATGAGCAGTTCTTC. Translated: CAANRGSDEQFF.

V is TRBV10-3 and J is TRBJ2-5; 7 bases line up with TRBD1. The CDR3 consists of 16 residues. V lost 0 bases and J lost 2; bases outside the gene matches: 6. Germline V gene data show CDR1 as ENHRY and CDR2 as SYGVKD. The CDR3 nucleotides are TGTGCCATCAGTGAGTCGTTCCGCAGGGGGCAAGAGACCCAGTACTTC. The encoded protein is CAISESFRRGQETQYF.